What follows are 14 T cell receptor beta chains derived from one specimen sequenced in a study of blood T cell repertoires in COVID-19. Measured with immunoSEQ multiplex PCR; TCRdb has only the in-frame clones, and not every one. This table has fewer than 95,000 clones, around 90% appearing once. The sequenced material came from peripheral blood. The receptor set was obtained from a woman of 80 years or more with acute or convalescent COVID-19.

The chain employs TRBV27 and TRBJ2-1, with 9 bases fitting TRBD2. The CDR3 is 16 residues long. J gave up 8 bases and V 1 base, and 9 bases lay outside the gene matches. The germline V gene encodes CDR1 MNHEY and CDR2 SMNVEV (reference sequence). The CDR3 here is CASSLYSSGKADEQFF. In nucleotides, the CDR3 is TGTGCCAGCAGTTTATATTCTAGCGGGAAGGCTGATGAGCAGTTCTTC.

J is TRBJ1-4 and V is TRBV28, with D possibly TRBD1 on 6 matching bases. The CDR3 is 15 amino acids. Germline V gives CDR1 MDHEN, CDR2 SYDVKM. V lost 5 bases to trimming and J lost 4 bases, with 14 bases between them. CDR3 bases: TGTGCCAGCAGTCTACTGGACAGCGGTAATGAAAAACTGTTTTTT. It specifies CASSLLDSGNEKLFF.

The chain has TRBV30 and TRBJ1-2, with D uncertain. Germline V gene lookup returns CDR1 GTSNPN and CDR2 SVGIG (reference sequence). The CDR3 has 11 residues. V lost 0 bases and J 5 bases, leaving 4 bases between the germline ends. In DNA form, the CDR3 reads TGTGCCTGGAGTGTCAGTTATGGCTACACCTTC. Protein sequence: CAWSVSYGYTF.

The chain couples TRBV7-2 to TRBJ2-3; 11 bases match TRBD2. The ends lost 1 base at V and 2 bases at J; junction bases unmatched: 5. Per germline, CDR1 SGHTA and CDR2 FQGNSA. The CDR3 is 17 residues long. CDR3 in DNA: TGTGCCAGCAGCTTAGTAGCTAGCGGGGGGACCACAGATACGCAGTATTTT. This sequence encodes CASSLVASGGTTDTQYF. Full variable domain (rest looked up from reference TRBV7-2 and TRBJ2-3): GAGVSQSPSNKVTEKGKDVELRCDPISGHTALYWYRQSLGQGLEFLIYFQGNSAPDKSGLPSDRFSAERTGGSVSTLTIQRTQQEDSAVYLCASSLVASGGTTDTQYFGPGTRLTVL.

V gene TRBV7-2 combines with J gene TRBJ2-1; 10 nucleotides agree with TRBD1. The germline gives CDR1 SGHTA, CDR2 FQGNSA. CDR3 length: 14 amino acids. V lost 6 bases and J lost 7; bases outside the gene matches: 6. CDR3: CASRRTGGRNEQFF. The CDR3 DNA reads as TGTGCCAGCAGGAGGACAGGGGGGAGGAATGAGCAGTTCTTC.

The V gene is TRBV4-1, the J gene TRBJ2-7; TRBD2 agrees at 8 bases. After removal of 0 bases from V and 2 bases from J, the junction contained 9 bases not matched to a gene. Germline V lookup: CDR1 MGHRA, CDR2 YSYEKL. This CDR3 is 17 amino acids long. Here the CDR3 reads CASSQEAETSEAYEQYF. The CDR3, as DNA: TGCGCCAGCAGCCAAGAAGCTGAGACTAGCGAAGCCTACGAGCAGTACTTC.

The V gene is TRBV6-5, the J gene TRBJ1-5; D possibly corresponds to TRBD1 (5 bases). Trimming left V 6 bases short and J 0 bases short, with 12 bases between. The CDR3 extends over 15 amino acids. The germline gives CDR1 MNHEY, CDR2 SVGAGI. This chain's CDR3 is CASSRTSVSNQPQHF. For the CDR3, the DNA is TGTGCCAGCAGCCGGACATCCGTTAGCAATCAGCCCCAGCATTTT.

Here the CDR3 DNA reads TGTGCCAGCAGCCAAAAAGGACAGGGCACAACTAATGAAAAACTGTTTTTT. Translated: CASSQKGQGTTNEKLFF. The chain has TRBV3-1 (or the pseudogene TRBV3-2) and TRBJ1-4; TRBD1 matches at 8 bases. The V gene end was trimmed by 2 bases and the J gene end by 0 bases; junction bases not matched to a gene: 5. This CDR3 has 17 amino acids. CDR1 is LGHDT and CDR2 is YNNKEL in the germline V gene (reference sequence).

This clone was seen only a few times. The J gene is TRBJ1-2, the V gene TRBV7-2; D is uncertain. The CDR3 is made up of 15 amino acids. Germline V gene sequence: CDR1 SGHTA, CDR2 FQGNSA. V dropped 1 base and J dropped 0 bases, with 9 bases sitting between them. Here the CDR3 DNA reads TGTGCCAGCAGCTTAGGCGTCGGGGCTAACTATGGCTACACCTTC. It yields the protein CASSLGVGANYGYTF.

V usage is TRBV5-1 and J usage is TRBJ1-2; 9 bases align to TRBD1. The CDR3 spans 15 residues. CDR1 SGHRS and CDR2 YFSETQ come from the germline V gene. J gave up 8 bases and V 3 bases, and 11 bases lay outside the gene matches. The CDR3 protein is CASSSELQGAWGYTF. In DNA, the CDR3 is TGCGCCAGCAGCTCAGAATTACAGGGGGCTTGGGGCTACACCTTC.

The gene calls are TRBV6-5 and TRBJ2-3, with TRBD1 identical over 8 bases. The CDR3 totals 16 residues. Germline assignment: CDR1 MNHEY and CDR2 SVGAGI. V shed 0 bases and J 6 bases; nucleotides not matched to a gene: 8. The CDR3 region is CASSYSGAGGDDTQYF. In nucleotides, the CDR3 is TGTGCCAGCAGTTACTCCGGGGCAGGGGGCGATGATACGCAGTATTTT.

The rearrangement joins TRBV12-3 or TRBV12-4 to TRBJ2-1; no firm D call. CDR3 size: 13 residues. V lost 5 bases to trimming and J lost 7 bases, with 12 bases between them. The CDR3 DNA sequence: TGTGCCAGCAGTCGAAACCTTGCGAATGAGCAGTTCTTC. Translating it yields CASSRNLANEQFF.

This clone was seen only a few times. The V and J genes are TRBV5-6 and TRBJ2-4; TRBD1 matches 7 bases. The trim removed 4 bases at V and 1 base at J, leaving 14 bases unmatched. Per the germline V gene, CDR1 is SGHDT and CDR2 is YYEEEE. The CDR3 runs to 18 residues. The CDR3, as DNA: TGTGCCAGCAGCCTGCCCGCGGAACAGGGGCGGGCCAAAAACATTCAGTACTTC. As protein: CASSLPAEQGRAKNIQYF.

This chain connects TRBV5-8 to TRBJ2-7; D is ambiguous. This CDR3 region has 14 residues. Germline loops: CDR1 SGHTS, CDR2 YDEGEE. The germline V and J ends were trimmed by 4 bases and 2 bases, with 13 bases remaining between them. This chain's CDR3 is CASSPYPGPYEQYF. For the CDR3, the DNA is TGTGCCAGCAGCCCTTATCCAGGTCCCTACGAGCAGTACTTC.